Shown below are 11 T cell receptor beta chains from a single sample sequenced in a study of blood T cell repertoires in COVID-19. Assay: immunoSEQ multiplex PCR; the TCRdb copy retains only in-frame clones and omits some. The data contain around 37,000 clones, 87% of them singletons. The sample consisted of peripheral blood. Receptors were obtained from a man in his fifties with active or convalescent COVID-19.

The chain joins TRBV11-2 to TRBJ2-5; TRBD2 aligns across 11 bases. Germline V CDR1 and CDR2: SGHAT, FQNNGV. CDR3 length: 16 amino acids. V lost 5 bases, J lost 4 bases, and 9 bases stayed unmatched. The CDR3 is CASSGLAGGPGETQYF. CDR3 sequence (DNA): TGTGCCAGCAGCGGCTTAGCGGGAGGGCCAGGAGAGACCCAGTACTTC.

This chain uses TRBV19 with TRBJ2-5; weak D call: TRBD2 (5 bases). Between the trimmed V and J ends, which lost 5 bases and 1 base, there was a span of 11 bases. This CDR3 has 14 amino acids. Looked up from germline, CDR1 is LNHDA and CDR2 is SQIVND (reference sequence). The CDR3 loop is CASSPGDLQETQYF. In nucleotides, the CDR3 is TGTGCCAGTAGTCCCGGGGATCTCCAAGAGACCCAGTACTTC.

J is TRBJ2-7 and V is TRBV6-6; 8 bases agree with TRBD2. Germline V CDR1 and CDR2: MNHNY, SVGAGI (reference sequence). The CDR3 totals 16 residues. V lost 2 bases, J lost 0 bases, and 6 bases stayed unmatched. Here the CDR3 reads CASSYTTTSVSYEQYF. CDR3 nucleotide sequence: TGTGCCAGCAGTTACACTACGACTAGCGTCTCCTACGAGCAGTACTTC.

Regarding this clone: Other nucleotide sequences from this sample produce the same CDR3. The gene calls are TRBV5-4 and TRBJ2-2, with 7 bases that match TRBD1. J gave up 10 bases and V 0 bases, and 3 bases lay outside the gene matches. This CDR3 is 13 amino acids long. Germline lookup yields CDR1 SGHNT and CDR2 YYREEE (reference sequence). The CDR3 DNA sequence: TGTGCCAGCAGCTTGGGGGACAGTTCGGAGCTGTTTTTT. This gives the protein CASSLGDSSELFF.

This chain links TRBV7-8 with TRBJ2-3, with 8 bases aligning to TRBD1. Trimming at V came to 1 base and at J to 4 bases, leaving 4 bases not matched to a gene. The germline gives CDR1 SGHVS, CDR2 FQNEAQ. CDR3 length equals 15 residues. This chain's CDR3 is CASSLVSGGADTQYF. Here the CDR3 DNA reads TGTGCCAGCAGCTTAGTGTCAGGGGGCGCAGATACGCAGTATTTT.

CDR3 amino acids: CASLLYGRAGTGELFF. In nucleotides, the CDR3 is TGTGCCAGCTTATTATACGGGAGGGCGGGCACCGGGGAGCTGTTTTTT. The chain uses TRBV7-3 and TRBJ2-2; 8 nucleotides agree with TRBD2. The V gene's germline CDR1 is SGHTA and CDR2 FQGTGA. This CDR3 has 16 amino acids. Trimming took 8 bases from V and 4 from J; bases not matched to a gene: 12.

The J gene is TRBJ1-2, the V gene TRBV29-1; 9 bases line up with TRBD1. In germline, CDR1 is SQVTM, CDR2 ANQGSEA. With 7 bases clipped from V and 4 bases from J, the junction kept 7 bases outside the gene matches. The CDR3 is made up of 13 amino acids. DNA for the CDR3: TGCAGCGACTGGGACAGGGAGGCCTATGGCTACACCTTC. Translated: CSDWDREAYGYTF.

The V and J genes are TRBV28 and TRBJ2-1; 8 nucleotides line up with TRBD1. The CDR3 contains 16 residues. Looked up from germline, CDR1 is MDHEN and CDR2 is SYDVKM. The V and J ends lost 4 bases and 4 bases, in that order; junction bases with no gene match: 9. The CDR3 is CASSSQGALQYNEQFF. For the CDR3, the DNA is TGTGCCAGCAGTTCTCAGGGGGCGTTACAGTACAATGAGCAGTTCTTC.

The chain combines TRBV11-2 with TRBJ2-4, with TRBD2 matching over 10 bases. CDR3 length: 14 residues. V shed 4 bases, J shed 6 bases, and the junction held 3 bases outside the gene matches. CDR1 SGHAT and CDR2 FQNNGV come from the germline V gene. CDR3 loop: CASSSRLAGNIQYF. DNA for the CDR3: TGTGCCAGCAGCTCCCGACTAGCGGGAAACATTCAGTACTTC. The full variable domain, with the rest looked up from reference TRBV11-2 and TRBJ2-4, is EAGVAQSPRYKIIEKRQSVAFWCNPISGHATLYWYQQILGQGPKLLIQFQNNGVVDDSQLPKDRFSAERLKGVDSTLKIQPAKLEDSAVYLCASSSRLAGNIQYFGAGTRLSVL.

The CDR3 DNA reads TGTGCCAGCAGTCAGGCGGGGACAGCCTCCTACGAGCAGTACTTC. Translation gives CASSQAGTASYEQYF. The chain is built from TRBV27 and TRBJ2-7; a possible D gene is TRBD1 (7 bases). This CDR3 is built from 15 residues. Germline CDR1 MNHEY, CDR2 SMNVEV (reference sequence). With 5 bases removed from V and 0 bases from J, the gap between germline ends came to 14 bases.

The chain combines TRBV9 with TRBJ2-1, with 7 bases that match TRBD1. CDR1 and CDR2 (germline): SGDLS, YYNGEE. Unmatched junction bases numbered 9, after V lost 0 bases and J lost 6 bases. CDR3 size: 16 residues. CDR3 amino acids: CASSVVPTGHLNEQFF. In DNA, the CDR3 is TGTGCCAGCAGCGTAGTACCGACAGGGCATCTCAATGAGCAGTTCTTC.